The source of this TCR beta chain is a study of T-cell memory formation after mild COVID-19. Study details: TCR clustering was largely donor specific.

The CDR3 consists of 13 residues. Trimming removed 7 bases from V and 4 bases from J, with 11 bases in between. This clonotype was seen a handful of times. Its specificity is unknown. Via MiXCR, TCRdb re-called the 5' RACE reads, giving one row per CDR3 protein. The sample holds approximately 570,000 distinct CDR3 sequences, roughly 18% seen once. Study observations and caveats: CD8+ contracting clones occupied EMRA, while CD4+ ones occupied mainly CM and EM. The pre-infection memory compartment contained some responding clones, suggesting cross-reactive memory joined. While clones contracting from day 15 to 85 were balanced between CD4 and CD8, later expanders leaned CD4+.

The chain has TRBV12-3 or TRBV12-4 and TRBJ1-5; D is uncertain. The specimen was PBMCs or a T cell subset sorted from them (not recorded which). The TCR sequence derives from an adult woman who had mild COVID-19 (a few samples of this study predate the infection). Cell type and time point are not known. The CDR3 DNA follows: TGTGCCAGCAACTCATTGGGGAATCAGCCCCAGCATTTT. It codes for CASNSLGNQPQHF.